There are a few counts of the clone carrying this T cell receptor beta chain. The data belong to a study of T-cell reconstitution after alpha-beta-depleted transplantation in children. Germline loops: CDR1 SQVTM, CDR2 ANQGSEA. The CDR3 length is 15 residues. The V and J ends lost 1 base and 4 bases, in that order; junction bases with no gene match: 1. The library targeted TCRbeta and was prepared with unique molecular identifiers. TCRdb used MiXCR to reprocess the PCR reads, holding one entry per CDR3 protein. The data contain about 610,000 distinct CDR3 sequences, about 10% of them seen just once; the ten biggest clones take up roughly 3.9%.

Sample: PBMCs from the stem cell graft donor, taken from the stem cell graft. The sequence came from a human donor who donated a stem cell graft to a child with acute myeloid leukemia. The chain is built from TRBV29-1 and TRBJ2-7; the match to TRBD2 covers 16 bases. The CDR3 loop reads CSVEAGLAGGYEQYF. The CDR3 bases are TGCAGCGTTGAAGCGGGACTAGCGGGAGGGTACGAGCAGTACTTC.